The entry that follows covers one T cell receptor beta chain sequence. Its antigen is still unknown. With a J-beta primer mix and a sample-barcoded 5' primer, a second PCR ran about 7 to 11 cycles. Every cDNA molecule carried a tag from a template-switch adaptor bearing 12 random nucleotides. A minimum of 3 million CDR3-containing paired-end reads was obtained for each sample. TCRdb itself ran the 5' RACE reads through MiXCR, one entry per CDR3 protein. The profile shows about 670,000 distinct CDR3 sequences, around 38% of them singletons. The data derive from a study of blood T cells in healthy people across ages. Germline CDR1 reads MNHEY; CDR2 reads SVGEGT. V was shortened by 6 bases and J by 7 bases, with 13 bases between the two germline ends. CDR3 length equals 12 residues. Study observations and caveats: Naive and antigen-experienced cells were not separated, limiting conclusive comparison.

Material: blood. V and J are TRBV6-2 or TRBV6-3 and TRBJ2-7; D ambiguous. This receptor was obtained from a man of 80 years or more in good health. The CDR3 DNA sequence: TGTGCCAGCAGCCCCGCACTCAGGGAGCAGTACTTC. This codes for CASSPALREQYF.